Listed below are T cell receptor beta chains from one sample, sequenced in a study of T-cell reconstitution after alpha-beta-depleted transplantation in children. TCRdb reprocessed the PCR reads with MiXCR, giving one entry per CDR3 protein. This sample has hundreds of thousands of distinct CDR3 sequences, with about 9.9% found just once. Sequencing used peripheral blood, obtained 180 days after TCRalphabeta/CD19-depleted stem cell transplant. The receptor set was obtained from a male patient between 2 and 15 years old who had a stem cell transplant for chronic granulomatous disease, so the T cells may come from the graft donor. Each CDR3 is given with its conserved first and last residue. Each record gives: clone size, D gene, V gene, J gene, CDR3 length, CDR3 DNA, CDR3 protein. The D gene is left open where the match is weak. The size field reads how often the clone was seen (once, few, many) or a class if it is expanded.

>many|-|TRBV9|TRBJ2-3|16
TGTGCCAGCAGCGTAGGGGTTGATGTAATCACAGATACGCAGTATTTT
CASSVGVDVITDTQYF
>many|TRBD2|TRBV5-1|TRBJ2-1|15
TGCGCCAGCAGTGTTGGGGCCGGGGGGGACAATGAGCAGTTCTTC
CASSVGAGGDNEQFF
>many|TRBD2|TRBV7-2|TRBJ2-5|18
TGTGCCAGCAGCTCCGGGGGGGGCGGGGGCCCGTTGTTAGAGACCCAGTACTTC
CASSSGGGGGPLLETQYF
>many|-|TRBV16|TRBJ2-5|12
TGTGCCAGCAGCCAAGAAGGCGTTACCCAGTACTTC
CASSQEGVTQYF
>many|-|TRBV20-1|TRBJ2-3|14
TGCAGTGCGTACCTACCTCGGACAACAGATACGCAGTATTTT
CSAYLPRTTDTQYF
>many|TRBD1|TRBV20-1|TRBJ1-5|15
TGCAGTGCCCAAGGGGGCAGGGGAGAATTTCAGCCCCAGCATTTT
CSAQGGRGEFQPQHF
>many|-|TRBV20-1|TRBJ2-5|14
TGCAGTTTTTCGTCCGGACTTAGGGGAGAGACCCAGTACTTC
CSFSSGLRGETQYF
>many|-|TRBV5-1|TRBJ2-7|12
TGCGCCAGCAGCTTCGTGGGGGCCGAGCAGTACTTC
CASSFVGAEQYF
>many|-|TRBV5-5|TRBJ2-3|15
TGTGCCAGCAGCTTGGAGTACGGGCTCCTAGATACGCAGTATTTT
CASSLEYGLLDTQYF
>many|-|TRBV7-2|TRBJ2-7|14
TGTGCCAGCAGCTTAGCCCCACTCCAATACGAGCAGTACTTC
CASSLAPLQYEQYF
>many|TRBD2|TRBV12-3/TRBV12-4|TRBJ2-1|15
TGTGCCAGCAGTCCGAGCGGGAAGGTTGCGTATGAGCAGTTCTTC
CASSPSGKVAYEQFF
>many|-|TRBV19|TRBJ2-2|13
TGTGCCAGTGGGCAAACGAACACCGGGGAGCTGTTTTTT
CASGQTNTGELFF
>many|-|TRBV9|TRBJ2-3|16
TGTGCCAGCAGCGTAGCTGCGGGTGCTAGCACAGATACGCAGTATTTT
CASSVAAGASTDTQYF
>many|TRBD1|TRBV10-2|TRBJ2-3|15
TGCGCCAGCAGTGATAACCAGCGACAGGGAGATACGCAGTATTTT
CASSDNQRQGDTQYF
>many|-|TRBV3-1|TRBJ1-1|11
TGTGCCAGCAGCCGAGGGGTTGGGGCTTTCTTT
CASSRGVGAFF
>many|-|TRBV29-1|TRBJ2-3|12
TGCAGCGTCGCTCGGAAATCAGATACGCAGTATTTT
CSVARKSDTQYF
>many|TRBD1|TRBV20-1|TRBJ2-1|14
TGCAGTGCTAGAGCCGACAGGGACTACAATGAGCAGTTCTTC
CSARADRDYNEQFF
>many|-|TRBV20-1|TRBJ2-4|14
TGCAGTGCTATGGGTCTAACTATCGGGCACATTCAGTACTTC
CSAMGLTIGHIQYF